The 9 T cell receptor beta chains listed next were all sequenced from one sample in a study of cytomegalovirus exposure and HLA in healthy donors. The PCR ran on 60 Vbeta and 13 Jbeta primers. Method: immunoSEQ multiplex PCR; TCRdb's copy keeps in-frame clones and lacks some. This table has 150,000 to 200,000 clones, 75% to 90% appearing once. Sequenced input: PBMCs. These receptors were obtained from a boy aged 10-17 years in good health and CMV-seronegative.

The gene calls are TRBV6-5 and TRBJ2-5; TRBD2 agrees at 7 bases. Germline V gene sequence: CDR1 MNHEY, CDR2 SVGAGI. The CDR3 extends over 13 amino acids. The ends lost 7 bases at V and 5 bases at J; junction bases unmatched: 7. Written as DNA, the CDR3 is TGTGCCAGCACCTATCAGGGAGGGGAGACCCAGTACTTC. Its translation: CASTYQGGETQYF.

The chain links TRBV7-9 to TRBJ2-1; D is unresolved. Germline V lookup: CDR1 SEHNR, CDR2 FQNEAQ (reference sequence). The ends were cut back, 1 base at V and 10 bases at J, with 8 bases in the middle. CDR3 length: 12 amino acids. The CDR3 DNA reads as TGTGCCAGCAGCTTAGGTCGCAGAGAGCAGTTCTTC. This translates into CASSLGRREQFF. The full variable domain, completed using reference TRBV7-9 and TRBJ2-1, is DTGVSQNPRHKITKRGQNVTFRCDPISEHNRLYWYRQTLGQGPEFLTYFQNEAQLEKSRLLSDRFSAERPKGSFSTLEIQRTEQGDSAMYLCASSLGRREQFFGPGTRLTVL.

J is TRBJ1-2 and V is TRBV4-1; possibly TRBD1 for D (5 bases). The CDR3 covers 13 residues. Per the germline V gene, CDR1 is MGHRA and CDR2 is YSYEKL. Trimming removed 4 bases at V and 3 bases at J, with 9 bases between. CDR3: CASSLLTDYGYTF. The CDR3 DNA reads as TGCGCCAGCAGCCTATTGACAGACTATGGCTACACCTTC.

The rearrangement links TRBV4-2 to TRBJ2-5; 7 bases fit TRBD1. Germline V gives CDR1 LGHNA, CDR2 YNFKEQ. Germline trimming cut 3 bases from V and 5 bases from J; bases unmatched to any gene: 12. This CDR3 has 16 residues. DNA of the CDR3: TGTGCCAGCAGCCAGGGGGACAGAGTCTTGACCGAGACCCAGTACTTC. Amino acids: CASSQGDRVLTETQYF.

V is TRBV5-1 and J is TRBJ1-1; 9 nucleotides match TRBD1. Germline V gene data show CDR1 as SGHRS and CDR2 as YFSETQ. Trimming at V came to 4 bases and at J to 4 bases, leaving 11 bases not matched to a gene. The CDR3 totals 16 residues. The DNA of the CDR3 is TGCGCCAGCAGCCCCCGGACAGGGGACATGGCCACTGAAGCTTTCTTT. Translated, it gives CASSPRTGDMATEAFF.

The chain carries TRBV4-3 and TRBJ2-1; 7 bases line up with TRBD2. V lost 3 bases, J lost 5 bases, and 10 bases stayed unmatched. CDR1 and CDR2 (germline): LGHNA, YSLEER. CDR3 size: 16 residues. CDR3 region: CASSQEGPSGDNEQFF. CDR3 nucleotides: TGCGCCAGCAGCCAGGAGGGGCCTAGCGGAGACAATGAGCAGTTCTTC.

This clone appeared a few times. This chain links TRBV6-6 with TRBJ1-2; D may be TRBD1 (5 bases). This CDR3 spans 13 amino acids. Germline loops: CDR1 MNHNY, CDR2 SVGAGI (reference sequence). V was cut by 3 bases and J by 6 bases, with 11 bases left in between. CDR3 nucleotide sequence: TGTGCCAGCAGTTATAAGGGGCAGGATGGCTACACCTTC. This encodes CASSYKGQDGYTF.

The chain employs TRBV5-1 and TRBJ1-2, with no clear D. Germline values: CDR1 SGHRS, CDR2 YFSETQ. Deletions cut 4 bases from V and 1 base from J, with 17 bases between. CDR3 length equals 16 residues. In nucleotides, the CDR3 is TGCGCCAGCAGCAACCAGGTGGGCTCCTTTAACTATGGCTACACCTTC. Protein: CASSNQVGSFNYGYTF.

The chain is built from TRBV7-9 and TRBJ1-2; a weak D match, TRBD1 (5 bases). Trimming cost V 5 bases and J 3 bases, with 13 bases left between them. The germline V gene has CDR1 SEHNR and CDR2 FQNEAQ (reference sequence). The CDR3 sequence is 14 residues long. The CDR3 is CASSRGAGDYGYTF. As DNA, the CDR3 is TGTGCCAGCAGCCGTGGGGCGGGGGACTATGGCTACACCTTC.